One TCR beta chain is described in this entry. The junction departs from germline at one end; a sequencing error may be responsible. This sample was included in a study of CD8 T cells in Susac syndrome. cDNA came from approximately 0.5 to 1 ug RNA primed by random hexamers. The CDR3 of TCR beta was amplified by immunoSEQ multiplex PCR across 54 Vbeta and 13 Jbeta. TCRdb re-called the immunoSEQ multiplex PCR reads through MiXCR, storing one row per CDR3 protein. The table includes some 450,000 distinct CDR3 sequences, 85% to 90% detected once. TEMRA cells underwent FACS enrichment and CD8+ and CD4+ T cells underwent negative isolation. This clonotype was obtained from a human donor with multiple sclerosis. Sequencing input: CD8+ T cells from PBMCs.

The DNA of the CDR3 is TGTGCCAGCTCACCCCCCCGTTTTTGGAGGAGATTGAGCTCCTACAATGGGCAGTTCTTC. Its protein is CASSPPRFWRRLSSYNGQFF. V is TRBV18 and J is TRBJ2-1, with D perhaps matching TRBD2 (5 bases). The length of the CDR3 is 20 residues. Germline V gene data show CDR1 as KGHSH and CDR2 as LQKENI.